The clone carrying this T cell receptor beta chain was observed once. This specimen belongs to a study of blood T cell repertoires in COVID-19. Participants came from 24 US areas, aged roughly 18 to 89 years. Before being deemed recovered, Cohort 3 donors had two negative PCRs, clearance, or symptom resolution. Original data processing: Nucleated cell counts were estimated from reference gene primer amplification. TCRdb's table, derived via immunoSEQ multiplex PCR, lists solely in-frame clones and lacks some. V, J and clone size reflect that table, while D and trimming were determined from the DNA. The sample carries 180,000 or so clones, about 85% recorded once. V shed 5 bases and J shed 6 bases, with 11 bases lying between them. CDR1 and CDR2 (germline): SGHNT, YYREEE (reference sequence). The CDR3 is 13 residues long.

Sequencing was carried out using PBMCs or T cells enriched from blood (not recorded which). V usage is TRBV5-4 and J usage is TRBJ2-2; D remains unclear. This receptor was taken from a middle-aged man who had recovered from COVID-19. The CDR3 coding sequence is TGTGCCAGCAGAGAAAGAGGAGCCGGGGAGCTGTTTTTT. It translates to CASRERGAGELFF.